Shown below are 21 T cell receptor beta chains from a single sample sequenced in a study of identical twins. TCRdb ran MiXCR on the 5' RACE reads and lists one entry per CDR3 protein. Of about 500,000 distinct CDR3 sequences detected, about 13% appear once; the ten largest clones hold 0.95% to 1%. This sample also belongs to another study, concerning yellow fever vaccine responses in identical twins.

The sequencing input was CD4+ T cells sorted from blood. These receptors came from a woman aged 18-29 years in good health.

The chain recombines TRBV2 with TRBJ2-2; D is undetermined. Trimming removed 1 base from V and 6 bases from J, with 12 bases in between. Germline CDR1 and CDR2: SNHLY and FYNNEI. CDR3 size: 15 residues. As DNA, the CDR3 is TGTGCCAGCAGTGAAGAGGCGATGATAGCCGGGGAGCTGTTTTTT. Translating it yields CASSEEAMIAGELFF. Complete variable domain (other parts from reference TRBV2 and TRBJ2-2): EPEVTQTPSHQVTQMGQEVILRCVPISNHLYFYWYRQILGQKVEFLVSFYNNEISEKSEIFDDQFSVERPDGSNFTLKIRSTKLEDSAMYFCASSEEAMIAGELFFGEGSRLTVL.

This clonotype was picked up a small number of times. V is TRBV7-2 and J is TRBJ2-7; 15 bases map to TRBD2. The ends lost 5 bases at V and 6 bases at J; junction bases unmatched: 5. Germline V gene lookup returns CDR1 SGHTA and CDR2 FQGNSA. The CDR3 runs 15 residues. The CDR3 DNA reads TGTGCCAGCAGCCGCCGGACTAGCGGGAGGGCCGAGCAGTACTTC. This encodes CASSRRTSGRAEQYF.

V usage is TRBV30 and J usage is TRBJ2-5; 10 bases match TRBD2. Germline values: CDR1 GTSNPN, CDR2 SVGIG (reference sequence). CDR3 size: 14 residues. Trimming removed 4 bases from V and 7 bases from J; junction bases left unmatched: 9. Written as DNA, the CDR3 is TGTGCCTGGACCCGACTAGCGGGTTCAGGGACCCAGTACTTC. It specifies CAWTRLAGSGTQYF.

This clonotype was seen at least ten times. The V and J genes are TRBV12-3 or TRBV12-4 and TRBJ1-2; TRBD1 aligns across 9 bases. V dropped 5 bases and J dropped 7; count of bases not matched to a gene: 11. This CDR3 spans 15 amino acids. CDR3 region: CASSPATGGYVGYTF. In nucleotides, the CDR3 is TGTGCCAGCAGTCCCGCTACAGGGGGCTATGTTGGCTACACCTTC.

This clonotype was seen only a few times. V gene TRBV28 combines with J gene TRBJ2-7; D could derive from TRBD1 or TRBD2 (6 bases each). From germline, CDR1 is MDHEN and CDR2 SYDVKM. The CDR3 is made up of 15 amino acids. V was cut by 6 bases and J by 3 bases, with 18 bases left in between. The CDR3 DNA follows: TGTGCCAGCAGCGCGGGGACATGGAACCTCTACGAGCAGTACTTC. It encodes CASSAGTWNLYEQYF.

This clonotype was detected a few times. The rearrangement links TRBV20-1 to TRBJ1-2, with D unclear. V dropped 6 bases and J dropped 8 bases, with 25 bases sitting between them. Germline V gives CDR1 DFQATT, CDR2 SNEGSKA (reference sequence). The CDR3 totals 15 residues. The CDR3 region is CSARSPYSRSGGYTF. The CDR3 DNA follows: TGCAGTGCAAGAAGTCCGTACAGTCGGTCAGGCGGCTACACCTTC.

V gene TRBV7-3 combines with J gene TRBJ2-1; D might be TRBD1 or TRBD2, each matching 5 bases. The CDR3 contains 13 residues. V was pared by 8 bases and J by 6 bases, with 14 bases between. Germline CDR1 reads SGHTA; CDR2 reads FQGTGA. The CDR3 DNA reads as TGTGCCAGCGGGGACCCCCCTTCCAATGAGCAGTTCTTC. Protein: CASGDPPSNEQFF. The entire variable domain, with the rest obtained from reference TRBV7-3 and TRBJ2-1, is as follows: GAGVSQTPSNKVTEKGKYVELRCDPISGHTALYWYRQSLGQGPEFLIYFQGTGAADDSGLPNDRFFAVRPEGSVSTLKIQRTERGDSAVYLCASGDPPSNEQFFGPGTRLTVL.

The genes are TRBV5-1 and TRBJ2-1; 8 nucleotides agree with TRBD2. The V segment lost 0 bases and the J segment 9 bases; nucleotides outside the gene matches: 17. Germline CDR1 and CDR2: SGHRS and YFSETQ. This CDR3 has 18 residues. The CDR3 bases are TGCGCCAGCAGCTTGGAACCGAGGGGTTGGCGGGAGGCCAGTGAGCAGTTCTTC. Residues: CASSLEPRGWREASEQFF.

The rearrangement joins TRBV6-6 to TRBJ1-1; D is uncertain. There are 11 residues in the CDR3. V lost 2 bases and J lost 8, with 6 bases in between. The germline CDR1 and CDR2 sequences are MNHNY and SVGAGI (reference sequence). DNA of the CDR3: TGTGCCAGCAGTTACGAGACGGAAGCTTTCTTT. Amino acid sequence: CASSYETEAFF.

The chain is built from TRBV9 and TRBJ2-1, with 7 bases that match TRBD2. The CDR3 sequence is 15 residues long. V was clipped by 0 bases and J by 5 bases; unmatched bases: 5. Germline values: CDR1 SGDLS, CDR2 YYNGEE. The CDR3 protein is CASSVVPAGDNEQFF. Here the CDR3 DNA reads TGTGCCAGCAGCGTAGTTCCCGCGGGAGACAATGAGCAGTTCTTC.

The V and J genes are TRBV5-6 and TRBJ2-5; 11 bases align to TRBD2. After removal of 4 bases from V and 2 bases from J, the junction contained 7 bases not matched to a gene. The V gene's germline CDR1 is SGHDT and CDR2 YYEEEE. The CDR3 is 16 residues long. CDR3 amino acids: CASSGTSGASQETQYF. The CDR3 DNA sequence: TGTGCCAGCAGCGGGACTAGCGGTGCATCTCAAGAGACCCAGTACTTC.

This chain connects TRBV6-2 or TRBV6-3 to TRBJ2-2; D is unclear. Trimming left V 6 bases short and J 8 bases short, with 7 bases between. Germline loops: CDR1 MNHEY, CDR2 SVGEGT. The CDR3 covers 11 residues. The CDR3 loop reads CASSPRGELFF. Here the CDR3 DNA reads TGTGCCAGCAGCCCTAGAGGGGAGCTGTTTTTT.

The V call is TRBV7-2, the J call TRBJ2-7; a possible D gene is TRBD1 (6 bases). Trimming removed 4 bases from V and 3 bases from J, with 16 bases in between. This CDR3 contains 15 residues. Germline CDR1 and CDR2: SGHTA and FQGNSA. The CDR3: CASSSQGRSGYEQYF. In DNA, the CDR3 is TGTGCCAGCAGCTCCCAGGGGCGGTCGGGCTACGAGCAGTACTTC.

This clonotype was found a few times. The chain links TRBV29-1 to TRBJ2-7, with TRBD2 matching 7 bases. Losses at the gene ends were 3 bases for V and 2 bases for J; bases not matched to a gene: 4. CDR1 and CDR2 from the germline V gene are SQVTM and ANQGSEA. This CDR3 has 13 amino acids. CDR3 sequence: CSVDERGTYEQYF. The CDR3, as DNA: TGCAGCGTTGATGAGCGGGGAACCTACGAGCAGTACTTC.

This clonotype has a handful of counts. Here the CDR3 DNA reads TGTGCCAGCAAGGCGGCCACCTACGAGCAGTACTTC. Translation: CASKAATYEQYF. The J gene is TRBJ2-7, the V gene TRBV6-5, with no clear D. The CDR3 has 12 residues. Per germline, CDR1 MNHEY and CDR2 SVGAGI. Between the trimmed V and J ends, which lost 7 bases and 2 bases, there was a span of 9 bases.

This chain links TRBV25-1 with TRBJ2-3; weak D call: TRBD1 (7 bases). Trimming left V 10 bases short and J 2 bases short, with 19 bases between. The length of the CDR3 is 15 residues. Germline lookup yields CDR1 MGHDK and CDR2 SYGVNS. The CDR3 is CATRRGQRTTDTQYF. The CDR3 bases are TGTGCCACCCGGCGGGGACAGCGTACCACAGATACGCAGTATTTT.

With respect to this clonotype: Relative to the germline gene, one junction end is altered; a read error may explain this. The V call is TRBV2, the J call TRBJ2-3, with 9 bases aligning to TRBD2. The CDR3 spans 15 residues. CDR1 and CDR2 (germline): SNHLY, FYNNEI. The CDR3 DNA reads as TGTGCCAGCATTAATGCGGGGGGGTACGGAGATACGCACTATTTT. It is translated as CASINAGGYGDTHYF.

This clonotype was detected only a few times. The gene calls are TRBV6-2 or TRBV6-3 and TRBJ1-1; 7 bases are a match to TRBD1. V was pared by 6 bases and J by 5 bases, with 9 bases of the junction left unmatched. Germline loops: CDR1 MNHEY, CDR2 SVGEGT. The CDR3 has 14 amino acids. The DNA for the CDR3 is TGTGCCAGCAGCGACAGGGTCGGGAGGACTGAAGCTTTCTTT. Translating gives CASSDRVGRTEAFF.

The chain carries TRBV27 and TRBJ2-3, with D unresolved. Germline V gives CDR1 MNHEY, CDR2 SMNVEV (reference sequence). This CDR3 has 14 amino acids. Between the trimmed V and J ends, which lost 6 bases and 5 bases, there was a span of 15 bases. In nucleotides, the CDR3 is TGTGCCAGCAGGACCCCCGGCGGCAAAGATACGCAGTATTTT. It yields the protein CASRTPGGKDTQYF.

The chain employs TRBV28 and TRBJ1-5, with D unresolved. V lost 6 bases and J lost 4, with 13 bases in between. Germline assignment: CDR1 MDHEN and CDR2 SYDVKM. CDR3 length equals 14 residues. The CDR3 DNA sequence: TGTGCCAGCAGATTAGGTACAACGAATCAGCCCCAGCATTTT. Amino acids: CASRLGTTNQPQHF.

J is TRBJ2-4 and V is TRBV27; 10 positions agree with TRBD1. Germline lookup yields CDR1 MNHEY and CDR2 SMNVEV (reference sequence). The CDR3 extends over 16 amino acids. V dropped 5 bases and J dropped 4; count of bases not matched to a gene: 8. The CDR3 here is CASSALRDRGKNIQYF. The CDR3, as DNA: TGTGCCAGCAGTGCTCTCCGGGACAGGGGTAAAAACATTCAGTACTTC.